What follows are 25 T cell receptor beta chains derived from one specimen sequenced in a study of blood T cell repertoires in COVID-19. Sequencing was performed with immunoSEQ multiplex PCR; in TCRdb, only in-frame clones are kept and a portion is missing. Among fewer than 80,000 clones listed, about four fifths were seen once. Sequencing was performed on peripheral blood. The receptors stem from a woman of 80 years or more with active or convalescent COVID-19.

V is TRBV7-3 and J is TRBJ2-1; 12 nucleotides line up with TRBD2. V lost 5 bases to trimming and J lost 4 bases; unmatched junction nucleotides: 3. Germline V lookup: CDR1 SGHTA, CDR2 FQGTGA. This CDR3 has 15 residues. CDR3 residues: CASSTGLAGYNEQFF. The CDR3 nucleotides are TGTGCCAGCAGCACGGGACTAGCGGGTTACAATGAGCAGTTCTTC.

V usage is TRBV5-6 and J usage is TRBJ2-7; no firm D call. This CDR3 comprises 14 residues. The germline V gene has CDR1 SGHDT and CDR2 YYEEEE. Deletions cut 4 bases from V and 4 bases from J, with 15 bases between. The CDR3: CASSHRVLRYEQYF. CDR3 DNA: TGTGCCAGCAGCCACCGGGTCCTTCGATACGAGCAGTACTTC.

This clone was found once. J is TRBJ2-2 and V is TRBV11-3; D is perhaps TRBD1 (6 bases). Germline V gene lookup returns CDR1 SGHNT and CDR2 YENEEA. This CDR3 is built from 13 residues. V gave up 6 bases and J gave up 4 bases, with 9 bases separating them. This CDR3 reads CASSQGSTGELFF. The CDR3 DNA sequence: TGTGCCAGCAGTCAGGGGAGCACCGGGGAGCTGTTTTTT.

CDR3: CASSITGVGEQFF. CDR3 in DNA: TGTGCCAGTAGTATAACAGGGGTAGGTGAGCAGTTCTTC. This chain uses TRBV19 with TRBJ2-1, with TRBD1 matching 7 bases. The length of the CDR3 is 13 residues. The germline V gene encodes CDR1 LNHDA and CDR2 SQIVND (reference sequence). V gave up 2 bases and J gave up 9 bases; unmatched junction bases: 4. The full variable domain, its missing parts supplied by reference TRBV19 and TRBJ2-1, is DGGITQSPKYLFRKEGQNVTLSCEQNLNHDAMYWYRQDPGQGLRLIYYSQIVNDFQKGDIAEGYSVSREKKESFPLTVTSAQKNPTAFYLCASSITGVGEQFFGPGTRLTVL.

The chain has TRBV7-6 and TRBJ1-1; TRBD1 aligns across 9 bases. Germline CDR1 SGHVS, CDR2 FNYEAQ. The V gene end was trimmed by 1 base and the J gene end by 0 bases; junction bases not matched to a gene: 9. The length of the CDR3 is 18 residues. CDR3 sequence: CASSLGTGGWGMNTEAFF. In nucleotides, the CDR3 is TGTGCCAGCAGCTTAGGTACAGGGGGCTGGGGGATGAACACTGAAGCTTTCTTT.

The rearrangement joins TRBV2 to TRBJ1-1, with D perhaps matching TRBD1 (5 bases). The V end was cut by 0 bases, the J end by 0 bases, with 5 bases between. The length of the CDR3 is 14 residues. Germline assignment: CDR1 SNHLY and CDR2 FYNNEI. In DNA form, the CDR3 reads TGTGCCAGCAGTGAAGCAGGGGTGAACACTGAAGCTTTCTTT. Encoded protein: CASSEAGVNTEAFF.

This rearrangement joins TRBV5-5 to TRBJ1-6; TRBD1 matches 9 bases. Germline assignment: CDR1 SGHKS and CDR2 YYEKEE (reference sequence). The CDR3 totals 16 residues. V lost 2 bases to trimming and J lost 10 bases; unmatched junction nucleotides: 10. The CDR3: CASSFGERTGGSPLHF. DNA of the CDR3: TGTGCCAGCAGCTTTGGGGAACGAACAGGGGGCTCACCCCTCCACTTT.

This clone was seen just once. The gene calls are TRBV28 and TRBJ2-7; 12 bases map to TRBD2. V lost 5 bases, J lost 2 bases, and 4 bases stayed unmatched. The CDR3 consists of 15 residues. Germline values: CDR1 MDHEN, CDR2 SYDVKM. DNA of the CDR3: TGTGCCAGCAGTCTTACTAGCGGGGGGACCTACGAGCAGTACTTC. Protein: CASSLTSGGTYEQYF.

The genes are TRBV18 and TRBJ2-1, with D tentatively TRBD2 (5 bases). The germline V gene has CDR1 KGHSH and CDR2 LQKENI. V lost 3 bases to trimming and J lost 7 bases, with 13 bases between them. This CDR3 has 14 residues. CDR3 sequence reads: CASSPDGIYNEQFF. The CDR3 nucleotides are TGTGCCAGCTCACCGGACGGGATCTATAATGAGCAGTTCTTC.

J is TRBJ1-1 and V is TRBV2; D gene uncertain. The CDR3 runs to 14 residues. Trimming shortened V by 5 bases and J by 5 bases, and 15 bases separated the two germline ends. CDR1 is SNHLY, CDR2 FYNNEI, per germline. The DNA of the CDR3 is TGTGCCAGCAGTAAGGCCCTGGGAGGAACTGAAGCTTTCTTT. It yields the protein CASSKALGGTEAFF.

This clone was seen a few times. The chain carries TRBV18 and TRBJ1-1, with 7 bases identical to TRBD1. This CDR3 has 14 amino acids. V lost 2 bases to trimming and J lost 4 bases; unmatched junction nucleotides: 4. Germline CDR1 and CDR2: KGHSH and LQKENI. CDR3 nucleotides: TGTGCCAGCTCACCAACGACAGGGATCACTGAAGCTTTCTTT. Its translation is CASSPTTGITEAFF.

Only a few counts were recorded for this clone. V usage is TRBV6-5 and J usage is TRBJ2-5; weak D call: TRBD1 (6 bases). Germline loops: CDR1 MNHEY, CDR2 SVGAGI. Trimming stripped 1 base from V and 2 bases from J, with 11 bases between. This CDR3 is 15 amino acids long. The DNA for the CDR3 is TGTGCCAGCAGTTACTGGGGGCAGGGGCAAGAGACCCAGTACTTC. Its translation: CASSYWGQGQETQYF.

V gene TRBV28 combines with J gene TRBJ1-5, with unresolved D. CDR1 is MDHEN and CDR2 is SYDVKM in the germline V gene. Deletions cut 4 bases from V and 6 bases from J, with 13 bases between. The CDR3 has 14 amino acids. The CDR3 here is CASSYSRRTQPQHF. The CDR3 DNA follows: TGTGCCAGCAGTTATAGTAGGAGGACTCAGCCCCAGCATTTT.

This clone was seen a single time. The chain joins TRBV7-9 to TRBJ2-1; 8 bases map to TRBD2. There are 17 residues in the CDR3. Germline CDR1 is SEHNR and CDR2 is FQNEAQ (reference sequence). Trimming at V came to 5 bases and at J to 5 bases, leaving 14 bases not matched to a gene. CDR3 sequence reads: CASSPPYGRARNNEQFF. The CDR3 bases are TGTGCCAGCAGCCCCCCATACGGGAGGGCGAGGAACAATGAGCAGTTCTTC.

The chain couples TRBV7-2 to TRBJ2-3, with D perhaps matching TRBD2 (7 bases). Between the trimmed V and J ends, which lost 0 bases and 5 bases, there was a span of 12 bases. CDR1 is SGHTA, CDR2 FQGNSA, per germline. The length of the CDR3 is 15 residues. CDR3 in DNA: TGTGCCAGCAGCTTAGCGGGGGGGCGGGTAGATACGCAGTATTTT. Translated: CASSLAGGRVDTQYF.

This sequence joins TRBV11-1 and TRBJ1-1; perhaps TRBD1 as D (6 bases). Germline CDR1 and CDR2: SGHAT and FQDESV (reference sequence). Trimming removed 3 bases from V and 4 bases from J, with 15 bases in between. CDR3 size: 15 residues. The CDR3 reads CASSFNQGKSTEAFF. The CDR3 nucleotides are TGTGCCAGCAGCTTCAATCAGGGGAAGAGCACTGAAGCTTTCTTT.

The chain joins TRBV13 to TRBJ2-5; 8 bases are shared with TRBD2. Unmatched junction bases numbered 11, after V lost 1 base and J lost 4 bases. This CDR3 is 17 amino acids long. The germline V gene encodes CDR1 PRHDT and CDR2 FYEKMQ (reference sequence). The CDR3 is CASSLAESTSARETQYF. The CDR3 nucleotides read TGTGCCAGCAGCTTAGCGGAATCGACTAGCGCTAGAGAGACCCAGTACTTC. The full variable domain, in which reference TRBV13 and TRBJ2-5 provide the parts outside the CDR3, is AAGVIQSPRHLIKEKRETATLKCYPIPRHDTVYWYQQGPGQDPQFLISFYEKMQSDKGSIPDRFSAQQFSDYHSELNMSSLELGDSALYFCASSLAESTSARETQYFGPGTRLLVL.

The chain recombines TRBV6-5 with TRBJ2-7; TRBD1 agrees at 7 bases. Germline trimming cut 5 bases from V and 1 base from J; bases unmatched to any gene: 8. CDR1 and CDR2 from the germline V gene are MNHEY and SVGAGI. The CDR3 is made up of 15 amino acids. The CDR3 sequence is CASSTTYRGSYEQYF. In nucleotides, the CDR3 is TGTGCCAGCAGTACTACTTACAGGGGATCCTACGAGCAGTACTTC.

This chain connects TRBV3-1 (or the pseudogene TRBV3-2) to TRBJ2-1, with TRBD2 identical over 8 bases. With V trimmed by 7 bases and J by 6 bases, 14 bases remained unmatched. The CDR3 contains 16 residues. Germline CDR1 is LGHDT and CDR2 is YNNKEL (reference sequence). CDR3: CASTSAGTRISNEQFF. The CDR3 region has the DNA TGTGCCAGCACCAGCGCCGGGACTAGAATTTCCAATGAGCAGTTCTTC.

The CDR3 DNA sequence: TGTGCCAGCTCAGCAGCGGGGGAAGATTCACCCCTCCACTTT. Protein product: CASSAAGEDSPLHF. This chain links TRBV18 with TRBJ1-6; TRBD1 is a possible D gene (5 bases). V was trimmed by 5 bases and J by 8 bases, leaving 13 bases between them. The CDR3 spans 14 residues. Germline V gene lookup returns CDR1 KGHSH and CDR2 LQKENI.

The gene calls are TRBV7-2 and TRBJ2-5, with D possibly being TRBD2 (5 bases). The CDR3 is made up of 15 amino acids. The V and J ends lost 2 bases and 7 bases respectively, with 17 bases between them. Germline assignment: CDR1 SGHTA and CDR2 FQGNSA. For the CDR3, the DNA is TGTGCCAGCAGCTTAAAGAGTCTCTCTCGGGGGACCCAGTACTTC. Translation gives CASSLKSLSRGTQYF.

This clone was detected once. The chain is built from TRBV14 and TRBJ1-1; D is possibly TRBD1 (5 bases). Deletions cut 1 base from V and 1 base from J, with 16 bases between. CDR3 length equals 17 residues. Looked up from germline, CDR1 is SGHDN and CDR2 is FVKESK. The CDR3: CASSQGPYAGWNTEAFF. DNA of the CDR3: TGTGCCAGCAGCCAAGGGCCCTATGCAGGGTGGAACACTGAAGCTTTCTTT.

V gene TRBV10-2 combines with J gene TRBJ1-1; D is ambiguous. Trimming removed 2 bases from V and 1 base from J, with 2 bases in between. Germline loops: CDR1 WSHSY, CDR2 SAAADI. The length of the CDR3 is 12 residues. For the CDR3, the DNA is TGCGCCAGCAGTGAGCGGAACACTGAAGCTTTCTTT. This codes for CASSERNTEAFF.

The V gene is TRBV7-3, the J gene TRBJ2-1; the match to TRBD2 covers 10 bases. The CDR3 spans 15 residues. J gave up 7 bases and V 2 bases, and 5 bases lay outside the gene matches. CDR1 and CDR2 from the germline V gene are SGHTA and FQGTGA. This CDR3 reads CASSLERGGRNEQFF. The CDR3 DNA sequence: TGTGCCAGCAGCTTAGAGCGGGGGGGCAGGAATGAGCAGTTCTTC.

V and J are TRBV18 and TRBJ1-1, with D hard to call. The V gene lost 1 base and the J gene lost 5 bases, with 11 bases spanning the gap. Germline CDR1 is KGHSH and CDR2 is LQKENI. The length of the CDR3 is 14 residues. The CDR3 nucleotides are TGTGCCAGCTCACCACAGTGGTCTAAGACTGAAGCTTTCTTT. This gives the protein CASSPQWSKTEAFF.